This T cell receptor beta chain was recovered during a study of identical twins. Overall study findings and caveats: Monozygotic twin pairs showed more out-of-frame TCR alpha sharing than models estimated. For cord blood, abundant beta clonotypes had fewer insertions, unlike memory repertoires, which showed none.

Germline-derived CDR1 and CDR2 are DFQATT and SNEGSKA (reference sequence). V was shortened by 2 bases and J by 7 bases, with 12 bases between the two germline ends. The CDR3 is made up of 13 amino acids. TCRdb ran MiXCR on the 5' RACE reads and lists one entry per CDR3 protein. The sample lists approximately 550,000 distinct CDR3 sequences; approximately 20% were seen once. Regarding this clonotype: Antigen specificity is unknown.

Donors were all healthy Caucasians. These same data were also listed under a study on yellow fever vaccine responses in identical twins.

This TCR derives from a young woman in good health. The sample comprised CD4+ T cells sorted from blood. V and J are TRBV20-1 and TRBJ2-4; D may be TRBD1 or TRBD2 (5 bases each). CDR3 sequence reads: CSARRTEGNIQYF. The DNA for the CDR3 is TGCAGTGCTAGAAGGACCGAGGGGAACATTCAGTACTTC.